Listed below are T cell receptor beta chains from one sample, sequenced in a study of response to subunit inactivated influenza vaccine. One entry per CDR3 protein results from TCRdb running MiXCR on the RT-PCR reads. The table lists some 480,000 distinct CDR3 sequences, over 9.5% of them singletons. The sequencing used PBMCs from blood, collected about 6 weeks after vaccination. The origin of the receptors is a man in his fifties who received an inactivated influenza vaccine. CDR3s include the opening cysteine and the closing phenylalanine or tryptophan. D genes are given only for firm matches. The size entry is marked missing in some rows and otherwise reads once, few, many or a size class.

TGTGCCAGCAGCTTGTCCCCGGGCCAAGAGACCCAGTACTTC	CASSLSPGQETQYF	TRBV5-5	TRBJ2-5	-	few
TGTGCCAGCAGCTTAGGGTTGCAGGCGTCCCTGTTCTTC	CASSLGLQASLFF	TRBV11-2	TRBJ2-1	-	few
TGTGCCAGCACCTTACAACGGGGGGGTGATAGGTCAGAGACCCAGTACTTC	CASTLQRGGDRSETQYF	TRBV25-1	TRBJ2-5	TRBD2	few
TGTGCCAGCAGACCAAAAGTGGGACAGGGATACTTTAGGAACACCGGGGAGCTGTTTTTT	CASRPKVGQGYFRNTGELFF	TRBV12-3/TRBV12-4	TRBJ2-2	TRBD1	few
TGTGCCATCAGTGACCCCTCAAAGGGTAGCGGGAGGTACAATGAGCAGTTCTTC	CAISDPSKGSGRYNEQFF	TRBV10-3	TRBJ2-1	TRBD2	-
TGCAGCGTTGAAAGGGCCGGGACAGGGAGGAACGAGCAGTACTTC	CSVERAGTGRNEQYF	TRBV29-1	TRBJ2-7	TRBD1	few
TGTGCCAGCAGCCCATACCGGACAGGGGGGGAAAAACTGTTTTTT	CASSPYRTGGEKLFF	TRBV11-2	TRBJ1-4	TRBD1	-
TGTGCCAGCAGCTCCGGGCCCCTATTCTACAATGAGCAGTTCTTC	CASSSGPLFYNEQFF	TRBV7-8	TRBJ2-1	-	few
TGCGCCAGCAGCCAAGATCATTTGGGGGCCAACGTCCTGACTTTC	CASSQDHLGANVLTF	TRBV4-1	TRBJ2-6	-	few
TGTGCCAGCAGCCTAGAGCGGGTCCGAGGCGGGGAGCTGTTTTTT	CASSLERVRGGELFF	TRBV7-2	TRBJ2-2	-	-
TGTGCCAGCAGTTTAGATAACAATGAGCAGTTCTTC	CASSLDNNEQFF	TRBV28	TRBJ2-1	-	-
TGTGCCAGTCATCTAGCGGGCCCCTACAATGAGCAGTTCTTC	CASHLAGPYNEQFF	TRBV12-3/TRBV12-4	TRBJ2-1	TRBD2	few
TGTGCTAGTGGTTTGGTACGGGCAGGGGGCGGCCAGCCCCAGCATTTT	CASGLVRAGGGQPQHF	TRBV12-5	TRBJ1-5	TRBD1	-
TGTGCCAGCAGCTTAGCGGGAGGGGACCCCTCGAACACCGGGGAGCTGTTTTTT	CASSLAGGDPSNTGELFF	TRBV7-6	TRBJ2-2	TRBD2	once
TGTGCCAGCAGCCAAGATCGGGGCTACACCTTC	CASSQDRGYTF	TRBV3-1	TRBJ1-2	-	-
TGTGCCTGGAGTACCCGACTAGCGGGGGGACACGGGGAGCTGTTTTTT	CAWSTRLAGGHGELFF	TRBV30	TRBJ2-2	TRBD2	-
TGTGCCAGCAGCTTAGTAGGGGGGAGCAATTCACCCCTCCACTTT	CASSLVGGSNSPLHF	TRBV7-2	TRBJ1-6	-	few
TGTGCCATCAGGGGGACTAGCGGGGAGAAACTCTACGAGCAGTACTTC	CAIRGTSGEKLYEQYF	TRBV10-3	TRBJ2-7	TRBD2	few
TGTGCCAGCAGCTTAACGGCGGTGGGTGGCGAGCAGTACTTC	CASSLTAVGGEQYF	TRBV7-3	TRBJ2-7	-	-
TGTGCCATCAGTGCCACAAGGACTAGCCCATACACCGGGGAGCTGTTTTTT	CAISATRTSPYTGELFF	TRBV10-3	TRBJ2-2	TRBD2	few
TGTGCCAGCAGCTTAGTCGGGGGGCGCACTGAAGCTTTCTTT	CASSLVGGRTEAFF	TRBV7-2	TRBJ1-1	-	few
TGTGCCAGCAGATCGACAGGGGTCTCTGGGGCCAACGTCCTGACTTTC	CASRSTGVSGANVLTF	TRBV18	TRBJ2-6	TRBD1	few
TGCAGTGCGACGGGAGGGGTCGAGCAGTACTTC	CSATGGVEQYF	TRBV20-1	TRBJ2-7	TRBD2	many
TGCAGCGTCGGACAGCCCCCGGGACTGGGGAACAATGAGCAGTTCTTC	CSVGQPPGLGNNEQFF	TRBV29-1	TRBJ2-1	-	many
TGCGCCAGCAGACCGTCGACAGCGACCTACGAGCAGTACTTC	CASRPSTATYEQYF	TRBV5-1	TRBJ2-7	-	-
TGTGCCAGCAGCGTTTCTACAGGGGACCAGCCCCAGCATTTT	CASSVSTGDQPQHF	TRBV9	TRBJ1-5	TRBD1	-
TGCGCCAGCAGCTTACCCCCCGGGACTAGCGGGAACTACAATGAGCAGTTCTTC	CASSLPPGTSGNYNEQFF	TRBV5-1	TRBJ2-1	TRBD2	many
TGCAGTGCACCCCAGGGGACAGGGCGCTACGAGCAGTACTTC	CSAPQGTGRYEQYF	TRBV20-1	TRBJ2-7	TRBD1	-
TGTGCCAGCAGCTTAGCTCCAGGGCTGGGGACCGGGGAGCTGTTTTTT	CASSLAPGLGTGELFF	TRBV7-9	TRBJ2-2	-	few
TGTGCCAGCAGCCCTGGGGCTAGCAACATTCAGTACTTC	CASSPGASNIQYF	TRBV7-2	TRBJ2-4	-	-
TGTGCTAGTGGTTATGGATCCACAGATACGCAGTATTTT	CASGYGSTDTQYF	TRBV12-5	TRBJ2-3	-	few
TGTGCCAGCAGCTTAGCGTGGGGGAACTATGGTACGCAGTATTTT	CASSLAWGNYGTQYF	TRBV7-2	TRBJ2-3	-	few
TGTGCCACCAGCAGAGTAGGGTTACTGACCTCTTTCTCCTACAATGAGCAGTTCTTC	CATSRVGLLTSFSYNEQFF	TRBV15	TRBJ2-1	-	-
TGTGCCAGCAGCTTCGCTAGCGGGGCCTACAATGAGCAGTTCTTC	CASSFASGAYNEQFF	TRBV7-6	TRBJ2-1	TRBD2	few
TGTGCCAGCAGCAAAATGAAGGGAATGAACACCGGGGAGCTGTTTTTT	CASSKMKGMNTGELFF	TRBV21-1	TRBJ2-2	-	-
TGTGCCACCGGGACTAGCGGGAGGGGGCCCTACGAGCAGTACTTC	CATGTSGRGPYEQYF	TRBV10-3	TRBJ2-7	TRBD2	-
TGTGCCAGCAGCTTAGCGGAGCTTCGCCAAGAGACCCAGTACTTC	CASSLAELRQETQYF	TRBV7-9	TRBJ2-5	-	-
TGTGCCAGCAGCCCTTGGCGGCGGGAGTCTGAGCAGTTCTTC	CASSPWRRESEQFF	TRBV7-2	TRBJ2-1	TRBD2	-
TGCAGTGCGGGGGGACCCAATGAAAAACTGTTTTTT	CSAGGPNEKLFF	TRBV20-1	TRBJ1-4	-	few
TGTGCCAGCAGTTTCAGGGTCACCGGGGAGCTGTTTTTT	CASSFRVTGELFF	TRBV6-5	TRBJ2-2	-	many
TGCGCCAGCAGCTTGGACAGGACCGCAGATACGCAGTATTTT	CASSLDRTADTQYF	TRBV5-1	TRBJ2-3	-	many
TGTGCCAGCAGCAAGGGACTGCACCTTGAGCAGTTCTTC	CASSKGLHLEQFF	TRBV7-9	TRBJ2-1	-	few
TGCGCCAGCAGCTGGAATGACCGGGACACAGATACGCAGTATTTT	CASSWNDRDTDTQYF	TRBV5-1	TRBJ2-3	-	many
TGTGCCACCAGCAGAGATGGGGGGGGAACTGAAGCTTTCTTT	CATSRDGGGTEAFF	TRBV15	TRBJ1-1	-	few
TGCAGTGCTAGACAGGGGGCGCGTGAGACCCAGTACTTC	CSARQGARETQYF	TRBV20-1	TRBJ2-5	TRBD1	-
TGTGCCAGCAGTAGGGGACACGCCTACGAGCAGTACTTC	CASSRGHAYEQYF	TRBV28	TRBJ2-7	-	-
TGCGCCAGCAGCTTGCCTGTGACAGGGGATTACGAGCAGTACTTC	CASSLPVTGDYEQYF	TRBV5-1	TRBJ2-7	TRBD1	-
TGTGCCAGCAAATCCGGGATAGCGGGCACCGGGGAGCTGTTTTTT	CASKSGIAGTGELFF	TRBV12-3/TRBV12-4	TRBJ2-2	TRBD2	few
TGCGTCAGCAGCTTGGCCGGGACAGGTTCACCCCTCCACTTT	CVSSLAGTGSPLHF	TRBV5-1	TRBJ1-6	TRBD1	-
TGCGCCAGCAGCCCTTACCGACAGGGACTAGGGGAGGAAGCTTTCTTT	CASSPYRQGLGEEAFF	TRBV5-1	TRBJ1-1	TRBD1	-
TGCGCCAGTACTAGCGGGAGGGCCGATCGTACTACGCAGTATTTT	CASTSGRADRTTQYF	TRBV5-1	TRBJ2-3	TRBD2	many
TGTGCCAGCAGCCAAGAGTTGGCTAGCGGGGGTCTGGGGACCCAGTACTTC	CASSQELASGGLGTQYF	TRBV4-2	TRBJ2-5	TRBD2	few
TGTGCCAGCTCACCACCCCTAGCGCAAGAGACCCAGTACTTC	CASSPPLAQETQYF	TRBV18	TRBJ2-5	-	-
TGCAGTGCTAGCCGGTCGACTAGCGGTGGGGCGACCCAGTACTTC	CSASRSTSGGATQYF	TRBV20-1	TRBJ2-5	TRBD2	-
TGTGCCATCAGTGACGGAGGACAGGGACTAAAACCCCTCCACTTT	CAISDGGQGLKPLHF	TRBV10-3	TRBJ1-6	TRBD1	few
TGTGCCAGCTCACCAGTAGAGGGGGGGATTGCCGAGCAGTACTTC	CASSPVEGGIAEQYF	TRBV18	TRBJ2-7	-	-